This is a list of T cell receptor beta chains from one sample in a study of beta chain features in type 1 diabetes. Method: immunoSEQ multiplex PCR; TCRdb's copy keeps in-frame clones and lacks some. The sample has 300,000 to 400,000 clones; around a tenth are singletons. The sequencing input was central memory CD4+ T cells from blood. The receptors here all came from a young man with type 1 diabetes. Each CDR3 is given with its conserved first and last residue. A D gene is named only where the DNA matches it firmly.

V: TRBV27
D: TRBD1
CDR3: CASRIGTGSSYEQYF

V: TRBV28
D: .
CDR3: CATLRGDYEQYF

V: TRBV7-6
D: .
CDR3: CASSPARGYGQPQHF

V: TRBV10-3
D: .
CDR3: CAISAGEYQPQHF

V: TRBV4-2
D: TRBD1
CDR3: CASSASVSGTATGELFF

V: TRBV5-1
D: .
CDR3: CASSLVALLPNTGELFF

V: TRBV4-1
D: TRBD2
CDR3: CASSTSGTTYEQYF

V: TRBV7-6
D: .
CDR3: CASSPSRGHEQYF

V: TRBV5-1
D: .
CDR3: CASSPEPIADTQYF

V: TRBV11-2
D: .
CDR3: CASSLGTAKNIQYF

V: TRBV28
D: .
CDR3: CASSFLTQDTEAFF

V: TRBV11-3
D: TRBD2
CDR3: CASSFGGGRGELFF

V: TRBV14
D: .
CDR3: CASSQGGNQPQHF

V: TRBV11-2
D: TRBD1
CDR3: CASSYRQGNNEQFF

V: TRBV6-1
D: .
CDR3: CASIKQGGREKLFF

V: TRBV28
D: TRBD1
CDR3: CASSLSPGQSRQYF

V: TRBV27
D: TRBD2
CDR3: CASSLGTSGSVRTGELFF

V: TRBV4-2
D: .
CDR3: CASSSGGGTGNTIYF

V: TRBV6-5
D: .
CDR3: CASKAPGDYEQYF

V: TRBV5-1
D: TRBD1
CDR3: CASSSRQGAQELFF